This TCR beta chain appears in the sequencing data of a study of early T cells in non-severe SARS-CoV-2 infection (dated by TCRdb to about 2021). Study-wide context: Because TCR sequencing was done on bulk RNA from unsorted whole blood, the alpha and beta chains could not be paired. Broad study findings and their caveats: VDJdb matching was skewed toward anti-spike CD8 responses, so virus-specific expansions were likely underestimated and private and CD4 specificities were missed.

V drops 2 bases and J drops 0 bases, leaving 11 bases in between. The CDR3 covers 16 residues, taking in both the cysteine and the phenylalanine. This entry keeps only the CDR3 DNA: 48 bases, framed from base 1. CDR1 MGHRA and CDR2 YSYEKL were looked up in the germline V gene. The sample holds a few counts of this clonotype. It has no known antigen specificity. Base qualities are not provided; no much larger clone lies one nucleotide away. The library relied on 5' RACE. The sequencer was a NextSeq 500. In the TCR library protocol, unique molecular identifiers were attached to individual cDNA molecules to correct for PCR bias and sequencing error. Both TCR alpha and beta chains were sequenced, and tight co-correlation was observed between alpha and beta sequence abundances in each sample. On the authors' methods: V gene, J gene and CDR3 annotation of TCR sequences was performed with Decombinator V4. TCRs were defined as expanded if a significant change between any two time points was detected under a Poisson model with p below 0.0001. Abundances of TCRs were expressed as counts per million after normalisation to the total number of TCRs sequenced in each sample. MAIT TCRs were defined by TRAV1-2 paired with TRAJ12, TRAJ20 or TRAJ33, and iNKT TCRs by TRAV10 paired with TRAJ18. VDJdb, accessed on 1 November 2021, was searched for TCRs annotated for CMV, EBV and SARS-CoV-2, and TCRs annotated for more than one antigen were excluded. TCRdb took the public reads, trimmed them with fastp at Q25, ran MiXCR for clone calling and kept in-frame beta chains. A single entry per CDR3 protein holds the most common genes and DNA from its merged rows. TCRdb assigned the V and J calls; the authors' analysis was not used. The sample contains 68,000 or so distinct CDR3 sequences, roughly 10% of them found a single time. The biggest ten clones account for 6.4% of the sample.

The study was a case-control design nested within a healthcare worker cohort in London, UK, with weekly nasopharyngeal swab PCR tests and blood sampling. Healthcare workers were enrolled in the week of the UK lockdown, from 23 to 31 March 2020, and were followed every week for up to 16 weeks. Sequenced input: whole blood. The rearrangement combines TRBV4-1 with TRBJ1-5, with no confident D gene call. This TCR came from an adult who was a healthcare worker with PCR-confirmed SARS-CoV-2 infection or an uninfected control (not recorded which). DNA sequence: TGCGCCAGCAGCCAACAGCCTCTTAATAGCAATCAGCCCCAGCATTTT. Its translation reads: CASSQQPLNSNQPQHF.